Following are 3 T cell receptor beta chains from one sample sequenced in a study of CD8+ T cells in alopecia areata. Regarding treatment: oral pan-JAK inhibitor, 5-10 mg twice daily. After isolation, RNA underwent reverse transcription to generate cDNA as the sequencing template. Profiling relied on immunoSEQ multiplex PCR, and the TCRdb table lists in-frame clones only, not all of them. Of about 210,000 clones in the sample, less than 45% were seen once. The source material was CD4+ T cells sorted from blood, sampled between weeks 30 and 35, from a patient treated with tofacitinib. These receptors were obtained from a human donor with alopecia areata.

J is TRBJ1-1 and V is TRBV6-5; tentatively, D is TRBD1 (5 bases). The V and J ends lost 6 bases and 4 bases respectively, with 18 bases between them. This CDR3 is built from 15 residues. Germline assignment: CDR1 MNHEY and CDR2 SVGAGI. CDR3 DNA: TGTGCCAGCAGCCCTCAAAGGGGCCGAGTCACTGAAGCTTTCTTT. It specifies CASSPQRGRVTEAFF.

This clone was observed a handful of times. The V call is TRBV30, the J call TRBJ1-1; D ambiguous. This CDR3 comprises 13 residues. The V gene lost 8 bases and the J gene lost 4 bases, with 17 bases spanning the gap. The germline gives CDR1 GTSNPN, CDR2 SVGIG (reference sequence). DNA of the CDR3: TGTGCCCCAATCCGGACGCGGGGCACTGAAGCTTTCTTT. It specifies CAPIRTRGTEAFF.

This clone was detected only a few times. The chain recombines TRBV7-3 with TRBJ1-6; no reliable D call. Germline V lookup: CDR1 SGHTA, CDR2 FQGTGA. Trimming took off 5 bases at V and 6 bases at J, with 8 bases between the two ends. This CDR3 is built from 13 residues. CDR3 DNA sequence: TGTGCCAGCAGCCTCGTAGTTAATTCACCCCTCCACTTT. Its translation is CASSLVVNSPLHF.